This T cell receptor beta chain was sequenced in a study of blood T cells in healthy people across ages. The germline V and J ends were trimmed by 6 bases and 8 bases, with 13 bases remaining between them. CDR3 length: 12 amino acids. Germline CDR1 and CDR2: MDHEN and SYDVKM. A second PCR of about 6 to 12 cycles used a sample-barcoded 5' primer and a J-beta primer mix. TCRdb re-analysed the 5' RACE reads in MiXCR, keeping a single row per CDR3 protein. The sample lists 1.5 million to 1.9 million distinct CDR3 sequences, 40% to 45% occurring once. The rearrangement uses TRBV28 and TRBJ1-2; D perhaps matches TRBD1 (6 bases). Sequencing was carried out using blood. The receptor comes from a woman aged 18 to 35 in good health. Here the CDR3 DNA reads TGTGCCAGCAGGTCGGACAGCCGCGGCTACACCTTC. Encoded protein: CASRSDSRGYTF.